The clone carrying this T cell receptor beta chain was observed once. Its specificity is unknown. These data come from a study of shared clonotypes between healthy human individuals. Study-level results: It was anticipated that sequencing depth would influence how many clonotypes donors shared.

The V gene's germline CDR1 is SGHTA and CDR2 FQGNSA. The CDR3 extends over 15 amino acids. J lost 6 bases, V lost 6 bases, and 7 bases had no gene match. Generated by immunoSEQ multiplex PCR, the TCRdb table keeps only in-frame clones and is missing some. This sample has approximately 480,000 clones, with 75% to 80% found just once. The sample consisted of PBMCs. The rearrangement joins TRBV7-2 to TRBJ2-2; 10 bases match TRBD2. The TCR originated in a woman between 40 and 50 years old in good health. Some clones in this sample may be carry-over from other donors' samples. In DNA, the CDR3 is TGTGCCAGCAGTCCTAGCGGGAGAGGTTCCGGGGAGCTGTTTTTT. As protein: CASSPSGRGSGELFF.